The 8 T cell receptor beta chains below all came from one sample that was sequenced in a study of T cell responses to AZD1222 COVID-19 vaccine (dated by TCRdb to the early 2020s). The time point label for this specimen denotes: baseline before first vaccination. The library was built by means of the immunoSEQ multiplex PCR assay. This is the immuneACCESS table as TCRdb keeps it, with only in-frame sequences that have V and J called. A part of the clones is gone; compared with another copy, unresolved V genes explain less than half, and the rest is unexplained. This sample holds around 94,000 clones; 70% to 90% were observed only once. The top ten hold 10% to 15% of the sample. The sample was peripheral blood, taken on day 0 of AZD1222 vaccination. The receptors originated from an adult in good health.

CDR3 nucleotides: TGCAGCGTTGGACTAGCGGGGAAAGAGACCCAGTACTTC. The encoded protein is CSVGLAGKETQYF. The chain recombines TRBV29-1 with TRBJ2-5; 11 bases are shared with TRBD2. Germline values: CDR1 SQVTM, CDR2 ANQGSEA. This CDR3 region has 13 residues. Unmatched junction bases numbered 1, after V lost 4 bases and J lost 3 bases.

The rearrangement uses TRBV5-1 and TRBJ2-2; D tentatively reads TRBD1 or TRBD2 (5 bases each). Germline lookup yields CDR1 SGHRS and CDR2 YFSETQ. The length of the CDR3 is 16 residues. V lost 0 bases and J lost 7, with 16 bases in between. CDR3 sequence reads: CASSLVQAPGGGELFF. The CDR3 DNA sequence: TGCGCCAGCAGCTTGGTCCAGGCGCCTGGGGGCGGGGAGCTGTTTTTT.

The chain carries TRBV5-1 and TRBJ2-7; 8 bases align to TRBD1. CDR1 SGHRS and CDR2 YFSETQ come from the germline V gene. The CDR3 is 13 residues long. V was pared by 4 bases and J by 7 bases, with 7 bases of the junction left unmatched. CDR3 in DNA: TGCGCCAGCAGCCACGGACAGGGTTATGAGCAGTACTTC. Residues: CASSHGQGYEQYF.

The CDR3 spells CASSQQGTGTYEQYF. Here the CDR3 DNA reads TGCGCCAGCAGCCAGCAAGGGACAGGGACCTACGAGCAGTACTTC. This chain uses TRBV4-1 with TRBJ2-7, with TRBD1 matching 9 bases. This CDR3 has 15 amino acids. V lost 3 bases, J lost 2 bases, and 5 bases stayed unmatched. Germline V gene sequence: CDR1 MGHRA, CDR2 YSYEKL.

This clone was detected once. The rearrangement links TRBV19 to TRBJ2-3; no clear D. Trimming pared 7 bases from V and 3 bases from J, leaving 11 bases between. This CDR3 has 13 amino acids. Germline-derived CDR1 and CDR2 are LNHDA and SQIVND (reference sequence). CDR3 coding DNA: TGTGCCAGTACTTTTGGGGAAACAGATACGCAGTATTTT. This gives the protein CASTFGETDTQYF.

The V and J genes are TRBV2 and TRBJ2-1; TRBD2 might be the D (6 bases). V was cut by 7 bases and J by 3 bases, with 16 bases left in between. CDR3 size: 15 residues. The germline V gene encodes CDR1 SNHLY and CDR2 FYNNEI. CDR3 sequence: CASTVPQGGYNEQFF. The DNA for the CDR3 is TGTGCCAGCACCGTACCGCAGGGAGGCTACAATGAGCAGTTCTTC.

This chain joins TRBV28 and TRBJ1-5; maybe TRBD1 (5 bases). Germline V gene lookup returns CDR1 MDHEN and CDR2 SYDVKM. V lost 2 bases to trimming and J lost 6 bases, with 14 bases between them. The CDR3 loop spans 15 amino acids. The CDR3 nucleotides are TGTGCCAGCAGTTTAAGAGGGCAAGGGGTTCAGCCCCAGCATTTT. Translation gives CASSLRGQGVQPQHF.

The chain employs TRBV5-1 and TRBJ1-6; D is unresolved. CDR1 is SGHRS and CDR2 is YFSETQ in the germline V gene. This CDR3 comprises 15 residues. The V end was cut by 3 bases, the J end by 4 bases, with 11 bases between. The CDR3 DNA reads TGCGCCAGCAGCTCGACGGACCCTTATAATTCACCCCTCCACTTT. It translates to CASSSTDPYNSPLHF.